The rows below give T cell receptor beta chains drawn from one sample of a study of metastatic and nonmetastatic thyroid tumors. From the PCR reads, TCRdb re-called clones with MiXCR. Altogether some 93,000 clones are present, approximately 11% being singletons, with the ten largest covering 10% to 12%. The sequenced sample consisted of blood. These receptor sequences come from a female donor with papillary thyroid cancer or a benign thyroid nodule (not recorded which). Some clones in this sample may be carry-over from other donors' samples. Each CDR3 is given with its conserved first and last residue. The D gene is left open where the match is weak. Not all rows give a size; the values are once, few, many and, for expanded clones, a class.

v_gene	d_gene	abundance	j_gene	CDR3aa	CDR3nt
TRBV3-1	-	many	TRBJ1-6	CASSQVCSVGNSPLHF	TGTGCCAGCAGCCAAGTCTGCTCGGTCGGTAATTCACCCCTCCACTTT
TRBV20-1	-	many	TRBJ1-2	CSASRLSGYTF	TGCAGTGCTTCCAGGCTCAGTGGCTACACCTTC
TRBV20-1	TRBD2	many	TRBJ2-5	CSAGGTSGRETQYF	TGCAGTGCTGGGGGGACTAGCGGGAGAGAGACCCAGTACTTC
TRBV5-5	TRBD1	many	TRBJ2-7	CASSSWTGAHEQYF	TGTGCCAGCAGCTCCTGGACAGGGGCCCACGAGCAGTACTTC
TRBV5-4	TRBD2	many	TRBJ2-3	CASSLAPTSGMSDTQYF	TGTGCCAGCAGCTTGGCGCCTACTAGCGGGATGTCAGATACGCAGTATTTT
TRBV18	-	many	TRBJ2-5	CASSPSETQYF	TGTGCCAGCTCACCGTCGGAGACCCAGTACTTC
TRBV15	TRBD2	-	TRBJ2-1	CATSRGSGGGSYNEQFF	TGTGCCACCAGCAGAGGTAGCGGGGGAGGGTCCTACAATGAGCAGTTCTTC
TRBV12-3/TRBV12-4	-	many	TRBJ2-7	CASSSRDRSYEQYF	TGTGCCAGCAGTTCTCGGGACCGATCCTACGAGCAGTACTTC
TRBV20-1	-	many	TRBJ1-1	CSAHRGGGTNTEAFF	TGCAGTGCCCATCGGGGTGGGGGGACGAACACTGAAGCTTTCTTT
TRBV20-1	-	medium-sized	TRBJ1-5	CSVPDSYNQPQHF	TGCAGTGTCCCAGACAGCTACAATCAGCCCCAGCATTTT
TRBV20-1	TRBD2	-	TRBJ2-7	CSASGRAGEQYF	TGCAGTGCTAGCGGGAGGGCCGGTGAGCAGTACTTC
TRBV5-5	-	many	TRBJ1-1	CASSPGNPTEAFF	TGTGCCAGCAGCCCGGGGAATCCCACTGAAGCTTTCTTT
TRBV27	-	many	TRBJ1-6	CASSLSGKPTYNSPLHF	TGTGCCAGCAGTTTATCAGGGAAACCAACCTATAATTCACCCCTCCACTTT
TRBV7-2	-	many	TRBJ1-1	CASSPSGALGAFF	TGTGCCAGCAGCCCCTCAGGGGCGTTAGGAGCTTTCTTT
TRBV24-1	TRBD1	-	TRBJ2-1	CATSDYGTAYNEQFF	TGTGCCACCAGTGATTACGGGACAGCCTACAATGAGCAGTTCTTC
TRBV6-2/TRBV6-3	-	many	TRBJ2-7	CASSYSEGNYEQYF	TGTGCCAGCAGTTACTCGGAAGGGAACTACGAGCAGTACTTC
TRBV2	TRBD1	many	TRBJ2-7	CASTRQGTTYEQYF	TGTGCCAGCACCCGACAGGGAACTACTTACGAGCAGTACTTC
TRBV7-2	-	many	TRBJ2-1	CASSFRSGAGYNEQFF	TGTGCCAGCAGCTTTAGGTCAGGGGCCGGCTACAATGAGCAGTTCTTC
TRBV4-1	TRBD2	-	TRBJ2-1	CASSHPGLAGGPGYNEQFF	TGCGCCAGCAGCCATCCTGGACTAGCGGGAGGGCCTGGCTACAATGAGCAGTTCTTC
TRBV19	-	many	TRBJ1-5	CASSMFSNQPQHF	TGTGCCAGTAGTATGTTTAGCAATCAGCCCCAGCATTTT
TRBV29-1	-	many	TRBJ1-2	CSVLQGWGYTF	TGCAGCGTCTTACAGGGTTGGGGCTACACCTTC
TRBV29-1	TRBD2	many	TRBJ2-7	CSVTGLADSSYEQYF	TGCAGCGTTACGGGACTAGCGGACTCTTCCTACGAGCAGTACTTC
TRBV20-1	TRBD1	many	TRBJ2-7	CSASNRGLSSYEQYF	TGCAGTGCTAGTAACAGGGGCCTGAGCTCCTACGAGCAGTACTTC
TRBV5-4	-	many	TRBJ1-2	CASSRPDLGSNYGYTF	TGTGCCAGCAGCCGGCCGGACCTAGGTAGTAACTATGGCTACACCTTC
TRBV20-1	-	many	TRBJ2-7	CSARSTGGRDFHEQYF	TGCAGTGCTAGATCCACTGGGGGCAGGGACTTCCACGAGCAGTACTTC
TRBV7-9	-	many	TRBJ2-5	CASSRQETQYF	TGTGCCAGCAGTAGACAAGAGACCCAGTACTTC
TRBV19	TRBD2	-	TRBJ2-3	CASRRTSGTQVDTQYF	TGTGCCAGCCGCCGTACTAGCGGCACCCAAGTAGATACGCAGTATTTT
TRBV18	-	many	TRBJ2-3	CASSTRSGSTDTQYF	TGTGCCAGCTCAACCCGGTCTGGTAGCACAGATACGCAGTATTTT
TRBV19	-	many	TRBJ1-4	CASSMRETEKLFF	TGTGCCAGTAGTATGAGGGAGACTGAAAAACTGTTTTTT
TRBV18	-	many	TRBJ1-6	CASSPDFQGNSPLHF	TGTGCCAGCTCACCCGACTTCCAGGGAAATTCACCCCTCCACTTT
TRBV29-1	-	many	TRBJ1-1	CSGGKNTEAFF	TGCAGCGGGGGGAAGAACACTGAAGCTTTCTTT
TRBV19	-	many	TRBJ2-7	CASSTTDRGGSYEQYF	TGTGCCAGTAGTACTACTGACAGGGGAGGGTCCTACGAGCAGTACTTC
TRBV20-1	-	many	TRBJ2-7	CSARGPSPLGEQYF	TGCAGTGCTAGAGGACCCTCTCCCTTAGGTGAGCAGTACTTC
TRBV12-3/TRBV12-4	TRBD1	many	TRBJ2-3	CASSYRGGDTQYF	TGTGCCAGCAGCTACAGGGGCGGGGATACGCAGTATTTT
TRBV12-3/TRBV12-4	-	-	TRBJ2-3	CASSPQGSNRPQYF	TGTGCCAGCAGCCCACAGGGCAGTAATCGGCCCCAGTATTTT
TRBV30	TRBD2	many	TRBJ2-1	CAWSRRGGVAYNEQFF	TGTGCCTGGTCCAGGCGGGGGGGAGTAGCCTACAATGAGCAGTTCTTC
TRBV28	TRBD1	-	TRBJ1-1	CASSFAEGAGDTEAFF	TGTGCCAGCAGTTTTGCGGAGGGGGCTGGGGACACTGAAGCTTTCTTT
TRBV6-4	-	-	TRBJ2-2	CASSGEGGAGELFF	TGTGCCAGCAGTGGAGAGGGAGGCGCCGGGGAGCTGTTTTTT
TRBV20-1	TRBD2	many	TRBJ2-1	CSALPAAGGRREQFF	TGCAGTGCTCTCCCTGCAGCGGGAGGACGAAGAGAGCAGTTCTTC
TRBV28	TRBD1	many	TRBJ2-3	CASRPTGGYTDTQYF	TGTGCCAGCAGACCTACAGGGGGATACACAGATACGCAGTATTTT
TRBV6-6	TRBD1	many	TRBJ2-7	CASSYQGLGGTGAYEQYF	TGTGCCAGCAGTTACCAGGGGCTGGGTGGGACAGGGGCCTACGAGCAGTACTTC
TRBV20-1	TRBD1	many	TRBJ2-7	CSAPPPGQNTEQYF	TGCAGTGCTCCTCCACCGGGACAGAATACCGAGCAGTACTTC
TRBV5-5	-	many	TRBJ2-7	CASSLEVGRTYEQYF	TGTGCCAGCAGCTTGGAGGTGGGTAGGACCTACGAGCAGTACTTC
TRBV12-3/TRBV12-4	-	many	TRBJ1-1	CASSLSGANTEAFF	TGTGCCAGCAGTTTATCGGGGGCAAACACTGAAGCTTTCTTT
TRBV9	-	many	TRBJ1-4	CASSVPGGEEKLFF	TGTGCCAGCAGCGTACCAGGCGGGGAGGAAAAACTGTTTTTT
TRBV3-1	-	once	TRBJ1-2	CASSSLDYAYTF	TGTGCCAGCAGCTCGCTAGACTATGCCTACACCTTC
TRBV28	TRBD2	many	TRBJ2-5	CASTMTSWETQYF	TGTGCCAGCACCATGACTAGCTGGGAGACCCAGTACTTC
TRBV19	TRBD1	many	TRBJ1-2	CASTPDRGSGYTF	TGTGCCAGTACCCCCGACAGGGGATCGGGCTACACCTTC
TRBV25-1	TRBD2	many	TRBJ2-7	CASSLAGGPVEQYF	TGTGCCAGCAGTTTAGCGGGAGGGCCAGTCGAGCAGTACTTC
TRBV7-3	-	many	TRBJ1-1	CASSLGTNTEAFF	TGTGCCAGCAGCTTAGGAACGAACACTGAAGCTTTCTTT
TRBV11-3	-	many	TRBJ2-1	CASSLGGYDEQFF	TGTGCCAGCAGTTTAGGGGGTTACGATGAGCAGTTCTTC
TRBV20-1	TRBD2	many	TRBJ2-7	CSAPDITSGRTDEQYF	TGCAGTGCTCCCGATATTACTAGCGGGAGAACTGACGAGCAGTACTTC
TRBV6-2/TRBV6-3	-	many	TRBJ1-2	CASSRGTDYGYTF	TGTGCCAGCAGCCGCGGAACTGACTATGGCTACACCTTC